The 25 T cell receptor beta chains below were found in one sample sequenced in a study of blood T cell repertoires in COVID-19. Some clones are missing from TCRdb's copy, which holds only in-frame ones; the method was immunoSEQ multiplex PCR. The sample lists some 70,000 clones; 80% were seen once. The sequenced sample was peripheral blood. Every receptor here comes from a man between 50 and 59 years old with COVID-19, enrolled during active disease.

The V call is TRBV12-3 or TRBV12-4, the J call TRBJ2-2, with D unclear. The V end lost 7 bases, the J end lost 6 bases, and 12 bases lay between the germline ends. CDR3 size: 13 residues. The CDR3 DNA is TGTGCCAGCACCCCCTTGTTCGCCGGGGAGCTGTTTTTT. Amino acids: CASTPLFAGELFF.

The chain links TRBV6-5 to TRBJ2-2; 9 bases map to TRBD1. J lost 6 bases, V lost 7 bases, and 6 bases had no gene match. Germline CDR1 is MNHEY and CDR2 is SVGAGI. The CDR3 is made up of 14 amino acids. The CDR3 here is CASMGTGSAGELFF. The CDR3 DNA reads TGTGCCAGCATGGGGACAGGGAGCGCCGGGGAGCTGTTTTTT.

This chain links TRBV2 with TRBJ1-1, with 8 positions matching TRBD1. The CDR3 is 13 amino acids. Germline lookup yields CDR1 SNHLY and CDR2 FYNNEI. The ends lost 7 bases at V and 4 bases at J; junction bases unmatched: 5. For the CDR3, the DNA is TGTGCCAGCACCAGACAGGGGCCCACTGAAGCTTTCTTT. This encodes CASTRQGPTEAFF. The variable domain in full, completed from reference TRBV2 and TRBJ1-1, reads EPEVTQTPSHQVTQMGQEVILRCVPISNHLYFYWYRQILGQKVEFLVSFYNNEISEKSEIFDDQFSVERPDGSNFTLKIRSTKLEDSAMYFCASTRQGPTEAFFGQGTRLTVV.

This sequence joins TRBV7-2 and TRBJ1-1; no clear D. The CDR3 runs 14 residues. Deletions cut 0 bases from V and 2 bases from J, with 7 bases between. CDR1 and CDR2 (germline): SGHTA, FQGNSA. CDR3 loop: CASSLAMGNTEAFF. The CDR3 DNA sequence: TGTGCCAGCAGCTTAGCAATGGGCAACACTGAAGCTTTCTTT.

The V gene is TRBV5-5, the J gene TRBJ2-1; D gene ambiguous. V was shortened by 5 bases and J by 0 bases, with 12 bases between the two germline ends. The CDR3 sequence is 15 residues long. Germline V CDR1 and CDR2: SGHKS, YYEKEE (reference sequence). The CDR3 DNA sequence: TGTGCCAGCAGGTTGTGGGCAAGCTCCTACAATGAGCAGTTCTTC. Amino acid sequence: CASRLWASSYNEQFF.

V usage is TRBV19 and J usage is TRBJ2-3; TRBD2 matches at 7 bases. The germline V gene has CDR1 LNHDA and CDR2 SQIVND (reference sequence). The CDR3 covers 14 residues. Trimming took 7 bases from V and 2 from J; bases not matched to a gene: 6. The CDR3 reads CASNPGLNTDTQYF. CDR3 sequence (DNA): TGTGCCAGTAACCCGGGACTAAACACAGATACGCAGTATTTT.

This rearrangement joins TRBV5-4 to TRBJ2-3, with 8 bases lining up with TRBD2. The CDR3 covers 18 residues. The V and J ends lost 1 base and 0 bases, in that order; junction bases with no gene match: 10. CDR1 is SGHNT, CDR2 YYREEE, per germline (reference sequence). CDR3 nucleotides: TGTGCCAGCAGCTTGAGGGGATCGGGAGGGCCGAGCACAGATACGCAGTATTTT. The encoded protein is CASSLRGSGGPSTDTQYF.

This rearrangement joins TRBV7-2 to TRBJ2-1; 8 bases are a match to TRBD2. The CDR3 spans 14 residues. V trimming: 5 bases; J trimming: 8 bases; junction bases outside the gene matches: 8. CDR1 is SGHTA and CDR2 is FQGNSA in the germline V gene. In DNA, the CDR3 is TGTGCCAGCAGCGAAACGAGCGGGAGCCATGAGCAGTTCTTC. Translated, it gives CASSETSGSHEQFF.

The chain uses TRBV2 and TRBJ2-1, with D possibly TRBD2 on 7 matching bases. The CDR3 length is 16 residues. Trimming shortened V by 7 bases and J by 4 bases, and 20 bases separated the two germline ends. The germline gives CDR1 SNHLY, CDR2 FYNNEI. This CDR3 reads CASTPRGGGRYNEQFF. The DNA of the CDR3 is TGTGCCAGCACCCCGAGAGGGGGAGGGCGTTACAATGAGCAGTTCTTC.

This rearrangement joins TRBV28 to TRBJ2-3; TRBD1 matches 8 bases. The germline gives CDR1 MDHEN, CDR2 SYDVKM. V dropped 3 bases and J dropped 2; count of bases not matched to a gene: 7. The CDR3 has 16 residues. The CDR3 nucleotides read TGTGCCAGCAGTTTGGCGGGACAGGCGCTCACAGATACGCAGTATTTT. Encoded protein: CASSLAGQALTDTQYF.

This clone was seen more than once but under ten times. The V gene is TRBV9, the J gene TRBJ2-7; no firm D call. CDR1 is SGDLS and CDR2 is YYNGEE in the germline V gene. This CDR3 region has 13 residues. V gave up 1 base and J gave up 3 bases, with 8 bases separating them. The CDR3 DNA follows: TGTGCCAGCAGCGTACATACTGACTACGAGCAGTACTTC. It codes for CASSVHTDYEQYF.

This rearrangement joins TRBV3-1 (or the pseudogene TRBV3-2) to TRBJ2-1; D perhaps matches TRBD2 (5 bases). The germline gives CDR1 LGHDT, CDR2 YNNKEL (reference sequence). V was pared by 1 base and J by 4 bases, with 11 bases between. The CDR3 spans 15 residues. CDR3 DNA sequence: TGTGCCAGCAGCCAAGGTACCACTAGATACAATGAGCAGTTCTTC. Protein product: CASSQGTTRYNEQFF.

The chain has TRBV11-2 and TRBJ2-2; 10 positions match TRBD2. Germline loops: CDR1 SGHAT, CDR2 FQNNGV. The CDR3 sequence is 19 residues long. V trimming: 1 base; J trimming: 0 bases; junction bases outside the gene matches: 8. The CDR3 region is CASSLGPAGGPANTGELFF. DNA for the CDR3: TGTGCCAGCAGCTTAGGACCAGCGGGAGGGCCCGCGAACACCGGGGAGCTGTTTTTT.

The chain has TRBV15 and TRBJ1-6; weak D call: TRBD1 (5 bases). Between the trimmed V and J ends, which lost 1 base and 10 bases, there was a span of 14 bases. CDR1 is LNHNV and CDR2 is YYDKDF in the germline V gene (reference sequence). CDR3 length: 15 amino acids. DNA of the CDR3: TGTGCCACCAGCAGAGTCCAGGGTATAGAATCACCCCTCCACTTT. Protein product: CATSRVQGIESPLHF.

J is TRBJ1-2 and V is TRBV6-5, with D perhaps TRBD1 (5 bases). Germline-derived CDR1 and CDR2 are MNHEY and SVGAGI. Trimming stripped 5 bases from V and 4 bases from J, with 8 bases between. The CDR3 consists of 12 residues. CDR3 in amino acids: CASSPGGYGYTF. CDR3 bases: TGTGCCAGCAGTCCCGGGGGCTATGGCTACACCTTC.

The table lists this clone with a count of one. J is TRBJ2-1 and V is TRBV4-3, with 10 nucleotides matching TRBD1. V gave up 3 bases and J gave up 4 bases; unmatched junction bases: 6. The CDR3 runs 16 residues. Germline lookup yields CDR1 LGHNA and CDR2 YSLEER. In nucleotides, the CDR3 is TGCGCCAGCAGCCACACCGGGACAGGGGATTACAATGAGCAGTTCTTC. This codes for CASSHTGTGDYNEQFF.

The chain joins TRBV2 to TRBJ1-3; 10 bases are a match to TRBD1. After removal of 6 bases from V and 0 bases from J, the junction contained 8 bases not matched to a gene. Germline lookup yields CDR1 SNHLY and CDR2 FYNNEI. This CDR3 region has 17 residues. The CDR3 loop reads CASRMGQGKGSGNTIYF. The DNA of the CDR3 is TGTGCCAGCAGGATGGGACAGGGGAAGGGCTCTGGAAACACCATATATTTT.

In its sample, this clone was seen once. Written as DNA, the CDR3 is TGCGCCAGCGGCGGGACCAACTACGAGCAGTACTTC. Its translation is CASGGTNYEQYF. V is TRBV4-1 and J is TRBJ2-7, with D maybe TRBD2 (6 bases). Germline CDR1 reads MGHRA; CDR2 reads YSYEKL. The CDR3 is 12 amino acids. Deletions cut 8 bases from V and 3 bases from J, with 11 bases between.

The CDR3 nucleotides are TGCGCCAGCAGCGACTACAGAGCAACTAGCACAGATACGCAGTATTTT. Its translation is CASSDYRATSTDTQYF. The rearrangement uses TRBV5-1 and TRBJ2-3; D is perhaps TRBD2 (5 bases). V was shortened by 4 bases and J by 0 bases, with 15 bases between the two germline ends. The CDR3 spans 16 residues. Germline CDR1 and CDR2: SGHRS and YFSETQ.

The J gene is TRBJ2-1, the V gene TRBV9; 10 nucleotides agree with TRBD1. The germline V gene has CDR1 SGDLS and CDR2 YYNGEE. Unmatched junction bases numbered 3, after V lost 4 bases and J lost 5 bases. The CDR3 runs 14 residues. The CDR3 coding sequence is TGTGCCAGCAGCCCGGGACAGGGGAACAATGAGCAGTTCTTC. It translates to CASSPGQGNNEQFF.

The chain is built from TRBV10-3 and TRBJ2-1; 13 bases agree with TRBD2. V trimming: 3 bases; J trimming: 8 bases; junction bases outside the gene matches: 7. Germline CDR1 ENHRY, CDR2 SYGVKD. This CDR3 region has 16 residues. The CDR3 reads CAISDIGLAGVYEQFF. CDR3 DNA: TGTGCCATCAGTGATATAGGACTAGCGGGAGTTTATGAGCAGTTCTTC.

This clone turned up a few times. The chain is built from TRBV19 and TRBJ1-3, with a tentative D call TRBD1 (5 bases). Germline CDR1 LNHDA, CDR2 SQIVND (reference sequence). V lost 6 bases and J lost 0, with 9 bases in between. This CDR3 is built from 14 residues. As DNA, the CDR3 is TGTGCCAGTAGGCTTCAGGGCTCTGGAAACACCATATATTTT. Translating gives CASRLQGSGNTIYF.

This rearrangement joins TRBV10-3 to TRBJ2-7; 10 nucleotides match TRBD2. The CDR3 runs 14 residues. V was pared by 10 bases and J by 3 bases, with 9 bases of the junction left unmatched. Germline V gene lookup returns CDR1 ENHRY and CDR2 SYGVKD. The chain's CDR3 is CATTGVAGGYEQYF. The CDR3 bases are TGTGCCACCACCGGGGTAGCGGGAGGCTACGAGCAGTACTTC.

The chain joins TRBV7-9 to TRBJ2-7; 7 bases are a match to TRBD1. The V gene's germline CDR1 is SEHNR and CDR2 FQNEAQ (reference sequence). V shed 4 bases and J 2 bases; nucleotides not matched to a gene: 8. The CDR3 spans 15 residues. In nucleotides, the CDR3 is TGTGCCAGCAGCTCATCGGACAGGAAGACCTACGAGCAGTACTTC. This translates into CASSSSDRKTYEQYF.

This CDR3 reads CASSSPGTAFSGNTIYF. The CDR3 DNA reads TGTGCCAGCAGTTCCCCTGGGACAGCCTTCTCTGGAAACACCATATATTTT. This chain joins TRBV28 and TRBJ1-3; TRBD1 agrees at 7 bases. The CDR3 has 17 amino acids. CDR1 and CDR2 (germline): MDHEN, SYDVKM. V dropped 4 bases and J dropped 0; count of bases not matched to a gene: 9.